Shown below are 12 T cell receptor beta chains from a single sample sequenced in a study of cytomegalovirus exposure and HLA in healthy donors. PCR primers comprised 60 Vbeta and 13 Jbeta primers. Produced via immunoSEQ multiplex PCR; TCRdb's table is partial and in-frame only. This table has 120,000 to 150,000 clones, approximately 83% appearing once. The source material was PBMCs. The receptors were sampled from a man in his forties or fifties in good health and CMV-seropositive.

The CDR3 loop reads CSVAGSGNTIYF. The CDR3 DNA reads TGCAGCGTTGCGGGTTCTGGAAACACCATATATTTT. J is TRBJ1-3 and V is TRBV29-1; D unresolved. Germline loops: CDR1 SQVTM, CDR2 ANQGSEA. This CDR3 has 12 residues. Trimming took 4 bases from V and 1 from J, leaving 5 bases between them.

The chain employs TRBV27 and TRBJ2-7; 9 bases map to TRBD1. V shed 5 bases, J shed 6 bases, and the junction held 8 bases outside the gene matches. This CDR3 is built from 14 residues. Germline V lookup: CDR1 MNHEY, CDR2 SMNVEV (reference sequence). The CDR3 DNA follows: TGTGCCAGCAGTACCCTGACAGGGGGGCGCGAGCAGTACTTC. Translating it yields CASSTLTGGREQYF.

The DNA for the CDR3 is TGTGCCATCAGATTTGACAGCACCGGGGAGCTGTTTTTT. Residues: CAIRFDSTGELFF. The chain links TRBV10-3 to TRBJ2-2, with D perhaps matching TRBD1 (5 bases). CDR3 size: 13 residues. Germline V gives CDR1 ENHRY, CDR2 SYGVKD. V lost 6 bases and J 4 bases, leaving 9 bases between the germline ends.

The chain recombines TRBV7-9 with TRBJ1-5; 7 bases agree with TRBD1. The V segment lost 4 bases and the J segment 0 bases; nucleotides outside the gene matches: 3. Germline V CDR1 and CDR2: SEHNR, FQNEAQ (reference sequence). This CDR3 has 15 residues. The CDR3 loop is CASSSGQYSNQPQHF. The CDR3 DNA reads TGTGCCAGCAGCTCGGGACAGTATAGCAATCAGCCCCAGCATTTT.

Here the CDR3 reads CASSIGAEGNTIYF. For the CDR3, the DNA is TGTGCCAGTAGTATAGGTGCGGAGGGAAACACCATATATTTT. The chain joins TRBV19 to TRBJ1-3; D gene ambiguous. The germline V gene has CDR1 LNHDA and CDR2 SQIVND (reference sequence). The CDR3 loop spans 14 amino acids. Trimming shortened V by 1 base and J by 4 bases, and 8 bases separated the two germline ends.

The CDR3 loop reads CASSIVGLANTDTQYF. In nucleotides, the CDR3 is TGTGCCAGTAGTATAGTAGGACTAGCGAACACAGATACGCAGTATTTT. This chain joins TRBV19 and TRBJ2-3; 9 bases line up with TRBD2. In germline, CDR1 is LNHDA, CDR2 SQIVND (reference sequence). V lost 1 base and J lost 2; bases outside the gene matches: 4. This CDR3 has 16 amino acids.

V is TRBV18 and J is TRBJ2-1, with 11 bases fitting TRBD2. V was clipped by 4 bases and J by 8 bases; unmatched bases: 4. This CDR3 is built from 14 residues. The germline gives CDR1 KGHSH, CDR2 LQKENI. CDR3 residues: CASSLAGGQYEQFF. Written as DNA, the CDR3 is TGTGCCAGCTCACTAGCGGGAGGGCAGTATGAGCAGTTCTTC.

A remark on this clone: The germline gene is not matched at one end of the junction; a read error may be the cause. The rearrangement uses TRBV18 and TRBJ1-1; D not certain. The CDR3 contains 13 residues. CDR1 and CDR2 from the germline V gene are KGHSH and LQKENI. CDR3 region: CASSNGQNAEAFF. In nucleotides, the CDR3 is TGTGCCAGCTCAAATGGGCAGAACGCTGAAGCTTTCTTT.

This chain uses TRBV6-1 with TRBJ2-7; D perhaps matches TRBD2 (5 bases). Trimming left V 6 bases short and J 0 bases short, with 12 bases between. The germline CDR1 and CDR2 sequences are MNHNS and SASEGT. This CDR3 has 14 amino acids. CDR3 coding DNA: TGTGCCAGCAGAATAAGTGGGAGCTCCTACGAGCAGTACTTC. Translation gives CASRISGSSYEQYF.

The chain employs TRBV10-3 and TRBJ2-1; TRBD2 agrees at 14 bases. The CDR3 has 18 residues. The ends lost 2 bases at V and 3 bases at J; junction bases unmatched: 6. Per the germline V gene, CDR1 is ENHRY and CDR2 is SYGVKD. CDR3 sequence reads: CAISEGLAGGARYNEQFF. The DNA for the CDR3 is TGTGCCATCAGTGAGGGACTAGCGGGAGGAGCTCGCTACAATGAGCAGTTCTTC.

This chain joins TRBV9 and TRBJ1-6, with D perhaps TRBD1 (5 bases). V lost 0 bases, J lost 3 bases, and 13 bases lay in between. The germline V gene has CDR1 SGDLS and CDR2 YYNGEE. This CDR3 has 17 amino acids. The chain's CDR3 is CASSVATGGNYNSPLHF. Here the CDR3 DNA reads TGTGCCAGCAGCGTAGCTACGGGGGGTAACTATAATTCACCCCTCCACTTT.

The chain recombines TRBV4-1 with TRBJ2-3, with a weak D call TRBD2 (6 bases). The CDR3 loop spans 18 amino acids. From germline, CDR1 is MGHRA and CDR2 YSYEKL. V lost 0 bases and J lost 1, with 17 bases in between. The CDR3 DNA sequence: TGCGCCAGCAGCCAAGATCCGGCCGGCGGGACGCGCACAGATACGCAGTATTTT. Protein: CASSQDPAGGTRTDTQYF.